Below, 28 T cell receptor beta chains from the same sample are listed, as sequenced in a study of cytomegalovirus exposure and HLA in healthy donors (dated by TCRdb to between 2016 and 2019). The library was produced with the immunoSEQ multiplex PCR assay. For the multiplex PCR, a mixture combining 60 forward primers for TCR Vbeta segments and 13 reverse primers for TCR Jbeta segments was used. Sourced from immuneACCESS, this table was stored by TCRdb with only in-frame sequences that have V and J called. A share of the clones is absent; for the studies checked, an unresolved V gene accounts for under half, and the remainder has no known explanation. The sample contains roughly 160,000 clones, 85% of them found a single time. The leading ten clones occupy 1% of the sample. Sequencing was carried out using PBMCs. The receptors were sampled from a boy younger than 10 in good health and CMV-seronegative.

The rearrangement uses TRBV4-2 and TRBJ1-2; the D gene is possibly TRBD1 (6 bases). The CDR3 spans 14 residues. The germline V gene has CDR1 LGHNA and CDR2 YNFKEQ. Trimming cost V 0 bases and J 6 bases, with 11 bases left between them. In DNA form, the CDR3 reads TGTGCCAGCAGCCAAGATCAACAGGGCCATGGCTACACCTTC. This sequence encodes CASSQDQQGHGYTF.

The chain links TRBV9 to TRBJ2-7, with a possible D match to TRBD2 (5 bases). CDR1 is SGDLS and CDR2 is YYNGEE in the germline V gene. Trimming took 0 bases from V and 5 from J, leaving 9 bases between them. The CDR3 runs 13 residues. CDR3 region: CASSVGLGDEQYF. The CDR3 DNA follows: TGTGCCAGCAGCGTAGGCTTGGGAGACGAGCAGTACTTC.

This clone was detected once. The chain uses TRBV6-1 and TRBJ2-1; possibly TRBD2 for D (6 bases). Germline CDR1 reads MNHNS; CDR2 reads SASEGT. V gave up 4 bases and J gave up 8 bases, with 18 bases separating them. The CDR3 loop spans 15 amino acids. The CDR3 reads CASSGPGLPLDEQFF. The CDR3 DNA reads as TGTGCCAGCAGTGGTCCGGGACTCCCTTTGGATGAGCAGTTCTTC.

The V gene is TRBV14, the J gene TRBJ1-6; the D gene is possibly TRBD1 (6 bases). CDR3 length: 16 amino acids. Germline values: CDR1 SGHDN, CDR2 FVKESK. With 2 bases removed from V and 13 bases from J, the gap between germline ends came to 21 bases. The CDR3 nucleotides are TGTGCCAGCAGCCAACTAAGGGGGACGCTTGAAGGGCCCCTCCACTTT. As protein: CASSQLRGTLEGPLHF.

The chain's CDR3 is CASSPTGLDSYNEQFF. As DNA, the CDR3 is TGTGCCAGCAGCCCTACGGGACTAGACTCCTACAATGAGCAGTTCTTC. The chain links TRBV7-3 to TRBJ2-1, with 8 positions matching TRBD2. CDR3 length: 16 amino acids. Germline V gives CDR1 SGHTA, CDR2 FQGTGA. Trimming removed 5 bases from V and 0 bases from J; junction bases left unmatched: 6. Filled out from reference TRBV7-3 and TRBJ2-1, the complete variable domain reads GAGVSQTPSNKVTEKGKYVELRCDPISGHTALYWYRQSLGQGPEFLIYFQGTGAADDSGLPNDRFFAVRPEGSVSTLKIQRTERGDSAVYLCASSPTGLDSYNEQFFGPGTRLTVL.

The V and J genes are TRBV12-2 and TRBJ1-5; the DNA was not compared with TRBD1, the D call given in the table. TRBV12-2 is a listed pseudogene. The CDR3 runs 17 residues. DNA of the CDR3: TGTGCAAGTCGTTGGACAGGGGCGGAAGGGAGCAATCAGCCCCAGCATTTT. This encodes CASRWTGAEGSNQPQHF.

The chain joins TRBV19 to TRBJ2-2; 8 nucleotides agree with TRBD1. Trimming removed 3 bases from V and 0 bases from J; junction bases left unmatched: 6. This CDR3 has 17 residues. The germline gives CDR1 LNHDA, CDR2 SQIVND (reference sequence). The CDR3 bases are TGTGCCAGTAGTATGAGGGGGACAGGCGCGAACACCGGGGAGCTGTTTTTT. Its translation is CASSMRGTGANTGELFF.

The V gene is TRBV25-1, the J gene TRBJ2-3; tentatively, D is TRBD2 (6 bases). Germline CDR1 is MGHDK and CDR2 is SYGVNS. The V end lost 3 bases, the J end lost 0 bases, and 10 bases lay between the germline ends. The CDR3 is 15 amino acids. The CDR3 spells CASSDSGVSTDTQYF. CDR3 sequence (DNA): TGTGCCAGCAGTGATAGCGGAGTTAGCACAGATACGCAGTATTTT. Filled out from reference TRBV25-1 and TRBJ2-3, the complete variable domain reads EADIYQTPRYLVIGTGKKITLECSQTMGHDKMYWYQQDPGMELHLIHYSYGVNSTEKGDLSSESTVSRIRTEHFPLTLESARPSHTSQYLCASSDSGVSTDTQYFGPGTRLTVL.

V gene TRBV19 combines with J gene TRBJ2-1; 9 bases align to TRBD2. V lost 4 bases to trimming and J lost 4 bases; unmatched junction nucleotides: 5. This CDR3 is built from 15 residues. Germline V gene lookup returns CDR1 LNHDA and CDR2 SQIVND (reference sequence). The CDR3 DNA reads TGTGCCAGTAGTACTGCGGCGGGAGGGTACAATGAGCAGTTCTTC. Translated: CASSTAAGGYNEQFF.

The chain links TRBV12-5 to TRBJ1-2; tentative D call: TRBD1 (5 bases). Germline V gene lookup returns CDR1 LGHNT and CDR2 FRNRAP. The CDR3 runs 16 residues. Trimming removed 2 bases at V and 4 bases at J, with 17 bases between. Here the CDR3 reads CASGLRAGPLSYGYTF. As DNA, the CDR3 is TGTGCTAGTGGTTTGCGGGCAGGGCCTTTGAGCTATGGCTACACCTTC. Full variable domain (remainder filled in from reference TRBV12-5 and TRBJ1-2): DARVTQTPRHKVTEMGQEVTMRCQPILGHNTVFWYRQTMMQGLELLAYFRNRAPLDDSGMPKDRFSAEMPDATLATLKIQPSEPRDSAVYFCASGLRAGPLSYGYTFGSGTRLTVV.

This chain joins TRBV28 and TRBJ2-7, with 7 nucleotides matching TRBD1. The CDR3 is 14 amino acids. Germline CDR1 and CDR2: MDHEN and SYDVKM. Unmatched junction bases numbered 4, after V lost 3 bases and J lost 2 bases. The CDR3 loop is CASSFGTATYEQYF. The DNA of the CDR3 is TGTGCCAGCAGTTTCGGGACAGCAACCTACGAGCAGTACTTC.

V is TRBV14 and J is TRBJ1-1; TRBD1 matches at 8 bases. CDR3 size: 17 residues. Germline V gene data show CDR1 as SGHDN and CDR2 as FVKESK. V shed 4 bases, J shed 4 bases, and the junction held 14 bases outside the gene matches. CDR3 sequence: CASSPWGQGALITEAFF. CDR3 bases: TGTGCCAGCAGCCCCTGGGGTCAGGGGGCGTTGATCACTGAAGCTTTCTTT.

This chain links TRBV10-1 with TRBJ2-5, with 8 bases matching TRBD2. CDR1 and CDR2 from the germline V gene are WNHNN and SYGVQD (reference sequence). The trim removed 3 bases at V and 3 bases at J, leaving 6 bases unmatched. The CDR3 has 15 residues. CDR3 sequence (DNA): TGCGCCAGCAGTGACCGGCTAGCGGGTGAAGAGACCCAGTACTTC. Translation: CASSDRLAGEETQYF.

The V call is TRBV7-6, the J call TRBJ1-2; 9 nucleotides line up with TRBD1. V was pared by 0 bases and J by 0 bases, with 17 bases of the junction left unmatched. CDR3 length: 21 amino acids. Germline-derived CDR1 and CDR2 are SGHVS and FNYEAQ. The CDR3 DNA is TGTGCCAGCAGCTTAGCCCACAGGGGACAGGGTTATAAGAGGACTAACTATGGCTACACCTTC. This translates into CASSLAHRGQGYKRTNYGYTF.

The V gene is TRBV29-1, the J gene TRBJ1-1; TRBD1 agrees at 9 bases. Trimming took 4 bases from V and 1 from J; bases not matched to a gene: 4. Germline V CDR1 and CDR2: SQVTM, ANQGSEA. The CDR3 totals 14 residues. CDR3 bases: TGCAGCGTTGGGGGGGGACAGGGGAACACTGAAGCTTTCTTT. This gives the protein CSVGGGQGNTEAFF.

The rearrangement joins TRBV28 to TRBJ2-1, with 12 bases identical to TRBD2. Germline assignment: CDR1 MDHEN and CDR2 SYDVKM. The junction had 4 bases not matched to a gene; V was cut back by 4 bases and J by 0 bases. The CDR3 is 17 residues long. Here the CDR3 reads CASSSSGGGSSYNEQFF. Here the CDR3 DNA reads TGTGCCAGCAGTTCTAGCGGGGGGGGTAGCTCCTACAATGAGCAGTTCTTC.

Only one count was recorded for this clone. This chain joins TRBV25-1 and TRBJ2-3, with TRBD1 matching 7 bases. This CDR3 has 15 residues. Trimming at V came to 3 bases and at J to 0 bases, leaving 3 bases not matched to a gene. Germline values: CDR1 MGHDK, CDR2 SYGVNS. The CDR3: CASSDRDRSTDTQYF. The CDR3 DNA reads TGTGCCAGCAGTGACCGGGACAGAAGCACAGATACGCAGTATTTT.

J is TRBJ1-1 and V is TRBV27; D gene ambiguous. V lost 3 bases and J lost 11, with 16 bases in between. CDR3 length: 13 residues. Per the germline V gene, CDR1 is MNHEY and CDR2 is SMNVEV (reference sequence). This chain's CDR3 is CASSFRFPGGAFF. Written as DNA, the CDR3 is TGTGCCAGCAGTTTCCGATTTCCAGGTGGCGCTTTCTTT.

V usage is TRBV5-1 and J usage is TRBJ2-1, with TRBD2 matching over 15 bases. V shed 3 bases and J 7 bases; nucleotides not matched to a gene: 8. Germline V lookup: CDR1 SGHRS, CDR2 YFSETQ. The CDR3 is 17 residues long. CDR3 nucleotides: TGCGCCAGCAGCTCCGGGACTAGCGGGAGGAACTATAATGAGCAGTTCTTC. Its protein is CASSSGTSGRNYNEQFF.

This chain links TRBV4-1 with TRBJ1-5; the match to TRBD1 covers 7 bases. The V gene's germline CDR1 is MGHRA and CDR2 YSYEKL. V was clipped by 5 bases and J by 3 bases; unmatched bases: 13. This CDR3 has 17 amino acids. The CDR3 protein is CASSNRQGRLDNQPQHF. The CDR3 DNA is TGCGCCAGCAGCAACCGACAGGGAAGGTTGGACAATCAGCCCCAGCATTTT.

CDR3 loop: CASRRTGGTYNEQFF. The CDR3 nucleotides read TGTGCCAGCAGGAGGACAGGGGGCACCTACAATGAGCAGTTCTTC. The V gene is TRBV2, the J gene TRBJ2-1; 11 nucleotides align to TRBD1. Unmatched junction bases numbered 3, after V lost 6 bases and J lost 2 bases. The CDR3 has 15 residues. Germline loops: CDR1 SNHLY, CDR2 FYNNEI.

The chain is built from TRBV7-9 and TRBJ2-5; no clear D gene. Trimming took off 5 bases at V and 2 bases at J, with 3 bases between the two ends. Per the germline V gene, CDR1 is SEHNR and CDR2 is FQNEAQ (reference sequence). The CDR3 consists of 11 residues. In DNA form, the CDR3 reads TGTGCCAGCAGCGCGCAAGAGACCCAGTACTTC. This codes for CASSAQETQYF. Full variable domain (missing parts from reference TRBV7-9 and TRBJ2-5): DTGVSQNPRHKITKRGQNVTFRCDPISEHNRLYWYRQTLGQGPEFLTYFQNEAQLEKSRLLSDRFSAERPKGSFSTLEIQRTEQGDSAMYLCASSAQETQYFGPGTRLLVL.

This clone was counted between two and nine times. The rearrangement joins TRBV7-3 to TRBJ2-2; no reliable D call. Trimming removed 2 bases at V and 4 bases at J, with 8 bases between. Germline values: CDR1 SGHTA, CDR2 FQGTGA. This CDR3 contains 14 residues. CDR3 loop: CASSLGLPTGELFF. The CDR3 nucleotides are TGTGCCAGCAGCTTAGGGCTACCCACCGGGGAGCTGTTTTTT. Together with reference TRBV7-3 and TRBJ2-2, the CDR3 gives the full variable domain: GAGVSQTPSNKVTEKGKYVELRCDPISGHTALYWYRQSLGQGPEFLIYFQGTGAADDSGLPNDRFFAVRPEGSVSTLKIQRTERGDSAVYLCASSLGLPTGELFFGEGSRLTVL.

This rearrangement joins TRBV19 to TRBJ1-1, with 9 bases that match TRBD1. The CDR3 has 14 amino acids. After removal of 6 bases from V and 5 bases from J, the junction contained 7 bases not matched to a gene. Per germline, CDR1 LNHDA and CDR2 SQIVND (reference sequence). CDR3 loop: CASSSTGGWTEAFF. CDR3 DNA sequence: TGTGCCAGTAGCTCCACAGGGGGCTGGACTGAAGCTTTCTTT.

The chain recombines TRBV11-3 with TRBJ1-5, with D perhaps TRBD1 (5 bases). The CDR3 contains 14 residues. The V and J ends lost 7 bases and 4 bases respectively, with 14 bases between them. Germline lookup yields CDR1 SGHNT and CDR2 YENEEA. The CDR3 DNA is TGTGCCAGCACCCTCCCAGGGTGTAATCAGCCCCAGCATTTT. Residues: CASTLPGCNQPQHF. Supplemented by reference TRBV11-3 and TRBJ1-5, the full variable domain reads EAGVVQSPRYKIIEKKQPVAFWCNPISGHNTLYWYLQNLGQGPELLIRYENEEAVDDSQLPKDRFSAERLKGVDSTLKIQPAELGDSAVYLCASTLPGCNQPQHFGDGTRLSIL.

The V and J genes are TRBV29-1 and TRBJ2-5, with D perhaps matching TRBD1 (6 bases). The germline V gene encodes CDR1 SQVTM and CDR2 ANQGSEA. This CDR3 comprises 13 residues. Between the trimmed V and J ends, which lost 3 bases and 1 base, there was a span of 9 bases. As DNA, the CDR3 is TGCAGCGTTGACCCAGGGGCCCAAGAGACCCAGTACTTC. It yields the protein CSVDPGAQETQYF.

This clone appeared a single time. This sequence joins TRBV28 and TRBJ2-1; 9 positions agree with TRBD1. CDR3 length: 16 amino acids. Germline V gives CDR1 MDHEN, CDR2 SYDVKM. V lost 5 bases, J lost 0 bases, and 5 bases stayed unmatched. For the CDR3, the DNA is TGTGCCAGCAGTCGGACAGGGGCCAGCTCCTACAATGAGCAGTTCTTC. Translating gives CASSRTGASSYNEQFF.

This chain joins TRBV7-8 and TRBJ2-3; the D is unclear. The CDR3 runs 13 residues. In germline, CDR1 is SGHVS, CDR2 FQNEAQ. The germline V and J ends were trimmed by 5 bases and 6 bases, with 12 bases remaining between them. CDR3 amino acids: CASSPEKKDTQYF. For the CDR3, the DNA is TGTGCCAGCAGCCCCGAGAAGAAGGATACGCAGTATTTT.